These 24 T cell receptor beta chains were sequenced from one sample in a study of blood T cells in healthy people across ages. A J-beta primer mix and a sample-barcoded 5' primer were used in a second PCR of roughly 7 to 12 cycles. TCRdb processed the 5' RACE reads anew with MiXCR; each CDR3 protein has one entry. The sample includes over 700,000 distinct CDR3 sequences, 50% to 65% of them seen just once. Sequenced material: blood. Source of these receptors: a man older than 75 in good health.

This clonotype was seen a handful of times. This sequence joins TRBV6-5 and TRBJ2-5, with D perhaps being TRBD1 or TRBD2 (5 bases each). V was cut by 5 bases and J by 4 bases, with 17 bases left in between. This CDR3 contains 15 residues. Germline CDR1 and CDR2: MNHEY and SVGAGI. In nucleotides, the CDR3 is TGTGCCAGCAGTCCTCCTCTAGGGGACGGAGAGACCCAGTACTTC. Translating gives CASSPPLGDGETQYF.

The chain is built from TRBV3-1 and TRBJ2-5; D not certain. Between the trimmed V and J ends, which lost 6 bases and 1 base, there was a span of 21 bases. The CDR3 is made up of 17 amino acids. Germline V gives CDR1 LGHDT, CDR2 YNNKEL (reference sequence). CDR3 nucleotide sequence: TGTGCCAGCAGTTTCTCTGGACCGCTTACTTCCCAAGAGACCCAGTACTTC. Residues: CASSFSGPLTSQETQYF.

The gene calls are TRBV7-9 and TRBJ2-7, with D possibly TRBD1 on 6 matching bases. V dropped 1 base and J dropped 1 base, with 14 bases sitting between them. Germline V gene sequence: CDR1 SEHNR, CDR2 FQNEAQ (reference sequence). The CDR3 runs 16 residues. The CDR3 region has the DNA TGTGCCAGCAGCTTAGGCCTAGGACAGAAGTCCTACGAGCAGTACTTC. Its protein is CASSLGLGQKSYEQYF.

Concerning this clonotype: An end of the junction differs from the germline gene, which may be a read error. The chain links TRBV6-6 to TRBJ2-7; 8 nucleotides agree with TRBD1. The germline CDR1 and CDR2 sequences are MNHNY and SVGAGI (reference sequence). The CDR3 consists of 15 residues. The CDR3 region is CASRFPGQASHEQYF. The CDR3 region has the DNA TGTGCCAGCAGATTCCCGGGACAGGCCTCCCACGAGCAGTACTTC.

The chain has TRBV6-5 and TRBJ2-4, with D perhaps TRBD1 or TRBD2 (5 bases each). Germline values: CDR1 MNHEY, CDR2 SVGAGI. V was shortened by 6 bases and J by 0 bases, with 12 bases between the two germline ends. The CDR3 totals 15 residues. The CDR3 is CASRQTRGAKNIQYF. The CDR3 DNA reads TGTGCCAGCAGACAAACTAGGGGAGCCAAAAACATTCAGTACTTC.

V gene TRBV7-9 combines with J gene TRBJ2-7, with 9 bases that match TRBD2. CDR1 is SEHNR, CDR2 FQNEAQ, per germline (reference sequence). V lost 1 base, J lost 2 bases, and 3 bases stayed unmatched. This CDR3 has 15 residues. CDR3 in amino acids: CASSLGTSVTYEQYF. The CDR3 DNA reads as TGTGCCAGCAGCTTAGGGACTAGCGTTACCTACGAGCAGTACTTC.

This clonotype showed up just a few times. The chain uses TRBV29-1 and TRBJ1-4; 7 nucleotides agree with TRBD1. V was pared by 7 bases and J by 4 bases, with 6 bases of the junction left unmatched. Germline CDR1 SQVTM, CDR2 ANQGSEA. The CDR3 totals 13 residues. The CDR3 DNA follows: TGCAGCGCCTACAGGGGAAGTAATGAAAAACTGTTTTTT. It is translated as CSAYRGSNEKLFF.

This sequence joins TRBV6-1 and TRBJ2-7, with 10 bases aligning to TRBD1. The J call is doubtful: the DNA matches TRBJ2-4 better. Germline CDR1 reads MNHNS; CDR2 reads SASEGT. CDR3 length: 15 residues. This CDR3 reads CASSLGQGGKNIQYF. The CDR3 nucleotides are TGTGCCAGCAGCCTAGGACAGGGGGGCAAAAACATTCAGTACTTC.

Here the CDR3 DNA reads TGTGCCAGCAGCTCTACAGCCGGGACAGGGGTCTACGAGCAGTACTTC. Protein sequence: CASSSTAGTGVYEQYF. The chain combines TRBV7-9 with TRBJ2-5; 10 bases match TRBD1. The DNA end is more similar to TRBJ2-7, so the J call may be wrong. There are 16 residues in the CDR3. In germline, CDR1 is SEHNR, CDR2 FQNEAQ (reference sequence).

This clonotype was found a few times. This sequence joins TRBV6-2 or TRBV6-3 and TRBJ2-3; unclear D gene. Germline V gives CDR1 MNHEY, CDR2 SVGEGT. Trimming cost V 6 bases and J 14 bases, with 18 bases left between them. This CDR3 comprises 12 residues. CDR3 loop: CASSSTSQYAYF. DNA of the CDR3: TGTGCCAGCAGCTCTACTTCGCAATACGCGTATTTT.

The chain links TRBV9 to TRBJ2-3; TRBD2 matches at 8 bases. J lost 6 bases, V lost 0 bases, and 6 bases had no gene match. Germline V gene data show CDR1 as SGDLS and CDR2 as YYNGEE. The CDR3 is 15 amino acids. DNA for the CDR3: TGTGCCAGCAGCGTAGTACCGGGAGGGGCGGATACGCAGTATTTT. Its protein is CASSVVPGGADTQYF.

This clonotype was recorded once. CDR3 loop: CSARPGSEAFF. Written as DNA, the CDR3 is TGCAGTGCTAGACCCGGGAGTGAAGCTTTCTTT. The chain is built from TRBV20-1 and TRBJ1-1, with unresolved D. Germline V CDR1 and CDR2: DFQATT, SNEGSKA (reference sequence). V was clipped by 2 bases and J by 7 bases, with 8 bases between them. The CDR3 runs to 11 residues.

This sequence joins TRBV3-1 and TRBJ1-5; D gene unclear. Germline V lookup: CDR1 LGHDT, CDR2 YNNKEL (reference sequence). The CDR3 has 13 residues. Trimming removed 1 base from V and 7 bases from J, with 8 bases in between. The CDR3 sequence: CASSQVGRQPQHF. DNA for the CDR3: TGTGCCAGCAGCCAAGTAGGCAGGCAGCCCCAGCATTTT.

The V call is TRBV5-1, the J call TRBJ1-2, with 8 bases matching TRBD1. V lost 4 bases, J lost 5 bases, and 10 bases stayed unmatched. CDR3 length: 15 amino acids. From germline, CDR1 is SGHRS and CDR2 YFSETQ. The CDR3 loop reads CASSIGQGKGYGYTF. The CDR3, as DNA: TGCGCCAGCAGCATCGGACAGGGAAAAGGGTATGGCTACACCTTC.

V usage is TRBV20-1 and J usage is TRBJ1-5; D is uncertain. Germline assignment: CDR1 DFQATT and CDR2 SNEGSKA (reference sequence). The length of the CDR3 is 13 residues. Between the trimmed V and J ends, which lost 3 bases and 3 bases, there was a span of 9 bases. The CDR3 sequence is CSARRGVNQPQHF. The CDR3 DNA sequence: TGCAGTGCTAGGAGAGGCGTCAATCAGCCCCAGCATTTT.

The CDR3 DNA reads as TGTGCCAGCAGCCAAGATCTTGGGCCCTATAACTATGGCTACACCTTC. This encodes CASSQDLGPYNYGYTF. This rearrangement joins TRBV14 to TRBJ1-2; no clear D. The length of the CDR3 is 16 residues. Trimming pared 0 bases from V and 1 base from J, leaving 12 bases between. CDR1 is SGHDN and CDR2 is FVKESK in the germline V gene.

V gene TRBV20-1 combines with J gene TRBJ2-7; D may be TRBD1 (5 bases). Deletions cut 3 bases from V and 3 bases from J, with 12 bases between. This CDR3 spans 13 amino acids. Germline lookup yields CDR1 DFQATT and CDR2 SNEGSKA (reference sequence). The CDR3 DNA sequence: TGCAGTGCTAGTGGTGGGGCGTACTACGAGCAGTACTTC. Amino acid sequence: CSASGGAYYEQYF.

The V call is TRBV29-1, the J call TRBJ2-7, with 7 bases fitting TRBD2. The CDR3 is made up of 12 amino acids. Germline-derived CDR1 and CDR2 are SQVTM and ANQGSEA. V shed 6 bases, J shed 4 bases, and the junction held 6 bases outside the gene matches. DNA for the CDR3: TGCAGCGTCCTGGGGGAGGGTTACGAGCAGTACTTC. It encodes CSVLGEGYEQYF.

The chain couples TRBV27 to TRBJ1-2; D is undetermined. Germline CDR1 is MNHEY and CDR2 is SMNVEV (reference sequence). The CDR3 loop spans 12 amino acids. Trimming stripped 8 bases from V and 5 bases from J, with 12 bases between. CDR3 in amino acids: CASGSGSYGYTF. Written as DNA, the CDR3 is TGTGCCAGCGGTTCCGGCTCGTATGGCTACACCTTC.

The chain is built from TRBV4-2 and TRBJ2-1; a weak D match, TRBD2 (6 bases). Per the germline V gene, CDR1 is LGHNA and CDR2 is YNFKEQ. The CDR3 totals 16 residues. V was trimmed by 1 base and J by 0 bases, leaving 10 bases between them. The CDR3 here is CASSQADGSSYNEQFF. The CDR3 DNA reads as TGTGCCAGCAGCCAAGCTGACGGGAGCTCCTACAATGAGCAGTTCTTC.

The chain is built from TRBV6-2 or TRBV6-3 and TRBJ2-7; D not resolved. CDR3 length: 11 amino acids. Per germline, CDR1 MNHEY and CDR2 SVGEGT. Trimming removed 7 bases at V and 5 bases at J, with 9 bases between. CDR3 protein: CASTNVDEQYF. CDR3 bases: TGTGCCAGCACTAATGTGGACGAGCAGTACTTC.

A few counts support this clonotype. The J gene is TRBJ1-2, the V gene TRBV28; D ambiguous. Germline CDR1 reads MDHEN; CDR2 reads SYDVKM. Trimming shortened V by 3 bases and J by 4 bases, and 15 bases separated the two germline ends. The CDR3 consists of 15 residues. Written as DNA, the CDR3 is TGTGCCAGCAGTTTGGGGAGCCGAGAAGTCTATGGCTACACCTTC. It codes for CASSLGSREVYGYTF.

This clonotype was picked up a small number of times. The chain combines TRBV29-1 with TRBJ2-1, with 9 bases identical to TRBD2. Germline V gene lookup returns CDR1 SQVTM and CDR2 ANQGSEA. The CDR3 is 16 amino acids. Trimming took 1 base from V and 8 from J; bases not matched to a gene: 12. CDR3 sequence: CSVEGVPGLAVDEQFF. The DNA for the CDR3 is TGCAGCGTTGAAGGGGTCCCGGGACTAGCTGTAGATGAGCAGTTCTTC.

This chain connects TRBV5-1 to TRBJ2-1, with a tentative D call TRBD2 (5 bases). With 6 bases removed from V and 6 bases from J, the gap between germline ends came to 10 bases. This CDR3 has 12 amino acids. Germline V gene data show CDR1 as SGHRS and CDR2 as YFSETQ. CDR3 DNA sequence: TGCGCCAGCAACCCGGGGTTCAATGAGCAGTTCTTC. The encoded protein is CASNPGFNEQFF.